These 16 T cell receptor beta chains were all obtained from the same sample, sequenced in a study of blood T cell repertoires in COVID-19. Profiled with immunoSEQ multiplex PCR; TCRdb holds only in-frame clones, not every one. This sample carries approximately 210,000 clones, roughly 84% of them seen once, and the ten largest clones take less than 4%. Sequenced sample: peripheral blood. All receptors derive from a woman aged 80 or over with acute or convalescent COVID-19.

The rearrangement uses TRBV27 and TRBJ1-1; D unclear. This CDR3 contains 15 residues. Trimming cost V 3 bases and J 1 base, with 12 bases left between them. Germline values: CDR1 MNHEY, CDR2 SMNVEV (reference sequence). CDR3 in amino acids: CASSFSWLGNTEAFF. The DNA for the CDR3 is TGTGCCAGCAGTTTTTCTTGGCTAGGGAACACTGAAGCTTTCTTT.

The chain uses TRBV29-1 and TRBJ1-5, with a weak D call TRBD1 (5 bases). V lost 6 bases, J lost 2 bases, and 14 bases lay in between. Germline V gene sequence: CDR1 SQVTM, CDR2 ANQGSEA. The CDR3 is 14 residues long. The CDR3 reads CSVAPAGGNQPQHF. The CDR3 DNA sequence: TGCAGCGTCGCCCCGGCGGGGGGCAATCAGCCCCAGCATTTT.

This clone was recorded once. V gene TRBV6-5 combines with J gene TRBJ2-3; 14 positions match TRBD2. V lost 9 bases to trimming and J lost 12 bases; unmatched junction nucleotides: 11. Germline V gene sequence: CDR1 MNHEY, CDR2 SVGAGI. This CDR3 contains 14 residues. For the CDR3, the DNA is TGTGCCAGTCAATCCGGGACTAGCGGGGGAGAACAGTATTTT. Protein sequence: CASQSGTSGGEQYF.

The V and J genes are TRBV2 and TRBJ2-7, with a possible D match to TRBD1 (5 bases). Trimming removed 6 bases from V and 6 bases from J, with 6 bases in between. This CDR3 region has 10 residues. Germline-derived CDR1 and CDR2 are SNHLY and FYNNEI. The CDR3 DNA reads TGTGCCAGCAGGGGGCTCGAGCAGTACTTC. It encodes CASRGLEQYF.

The chain is built from TRBV3-1 (or the pseudogene TRBV3-2) and TRBJ2-2, with 8 bases that match TRBD2. With 5 bases clipped from V and 6 bases from J, the junction kept 11 bases outside the gene matches. Germline V gene sequence: CDR1 LGHDT, CDR2 YNNKEL (reference sequence). This CDR3 is built from 16 residues. The CDR3 region has the DNA TGTGCCAGCAGCGGGGGGACTAGGGTCCTTCCCGGGGAGCTGTTTTTT. Its translation is CASSGGTRVLPGELFF.

The table lists this clone with a count of one. V gene TRBV6-5 combines with J gene TRBJ1-2; D is unresolved. Germline CDR1 MNHEY, CDR2 SVGAGI. The CDR3 spans 11 residues. Between the trimmed V and J ends, which lost 6 bases and 3 bases, there was a span of 5 bases. DNA of the CDR3: TGTGCCAGCAGCGGGTACTATGGCTACACCTTC. Translating it yields CASSGYYGYTF.

This clone was picked up a small number of times. V and J are TRBV6-5 and TRBJ1-5; the D is unclear. The CDR3 consists of 15 residues. Germline assignment: CDR1 MNHEY and CDR2 SVGAGI. V was trimmed by 8 bases and J by 1 base, leaving 15 bases between them. The CDR3 region is CASLWGGGSNQPQHF. In DNA form, the CDR3 reads TGTGCCAGCCTATGGGGTGGAGGGAGCAATCAGCCCCAGCATTTT.

This sequence joins TRBV29-1 and TRBJ2-5; 8 bases align to TRBD1. This CDR3 is built from 14 residues. Per the germline V gene, CDR1 is SQVTM and CDR2 is ANQGSEA. V shed 7 bases and J 4 bases; nucleotides not matched to a gene: 11. The CDR3 coding sequence is TGCAGCGCCGATCCAGGGGGCGCAGGAGAGACCCAGTACTTC. Residues: CSADPGGAGETQYF.

The V call is TRBV24-1, the J call TRBJ2-3; 9 nucleotides line up with TRBD2. Germline CDR1 and CDR2: KGHDR and SFDVKD. The trim removed 3 bases at V and 1 base at J, leaving 7 bases unmatched. This CDR3 contains 17 residues. CDR3 bases: TGTGCCACCAGTGATGCTCCCCAGCGGGGGGGCACAGATACGCAGTATTTT. As protein: CATSDAPQRGGTDTQYF.

The chain carries TRBV7-2 and TRBJ2-5; TRBD2 agrees at 11 bases. This CDR3 has 16 amino acids. Germline CDR1 reads SGHTA; CDR2 reads FQGNSA. V shed 5 bases, J shed 5 bases, and the junction held 10 bases outside the gene matches. The CDR3 spells CASSPLLAGGRETQYF. The CDR3 DNA is TGTGCCAGCAGCCCCCTGTTAGCGGGGGGGCGGGAGACCCAGTACTTC.

The V and J genes are TRBV24-1 and TRBJ2-3; no reliable D call. The germline gives CDR1 KGHDR, CDR2 SFDVKD. Between the trimmed V and J ends, which lost 0 bases and 6 bases, there was a span of 6 bases. The length of the CDR3 is 13 residues. The DNA for the CDR3 is TGTGCCACCAGTGATTTGCTAACCGATACGCAGTATTTT. Encoded protein: CATSDLLTDTQYF.

This chain links TRBV24-1 with TRBJ1-4, with D uncertain. This CDR3 is 13 amino acids long. V was trimmed by 9 bases and J by 7 bases, leaving 14 bases between them. The V gene's germline CDR1 is KGHDR and CDR2 SFDVKD. CDR3 residues: CATGGPGREKLFF. The CDR3 bases are TGTGCCACCGGCGGCCCGGGTCGTGAAAAACTGTTTTTT.

The chain has TRBV6-5 and TRBJ1-5; possible D gene TRBD1, 5 bases. V was shortened by 9 bases and J by 0 bases, with 9 bases between the two germline ends. The germline V gene has CDR1 MNHEY and CDR2 SVGAGI. This CDR3 has 13 amino acids. Here the CDR3 DNA reads TGTGCCAGTTGGGGGGATAGCAATCAGCCCCAGCATTTT. It yields the protein CASWGDSNQPQHF.

This clone was seen just once. The rearrangement links TRBV19 to TRBJ2-1; 9 nucleotides agree with TRBD1. After removal of 3 bases from V and 7 bases from J, the junction contained 10 bases not matched to a gene. The germline V gene has CDR1 LNHDA and CDR2 SQIVND (reference sequence). The CDR3 consists of 16 residues. In nucleotides, the CDR3 is TGTGCCAGTAGTATTCCCAGGGGACAGGGTCAAAATGAGCAGTTCTTC. Translation: CASSIPRGQGQNEQFF.

J is TRBJ1-4 and V is TRBV3-1 (or the pseudogene TRBV3-2); TRBD1 matches 8 bases. The CDR3 extends over 13 amino acids. Germline CDR1 and CDR2: LGHDT and YNNKEL (reference sequence). Losses at the gene ends were 6 bases for V and 5 bases for J; bases not matched to a gene: 2. CDR3 nucleotides: TGTGCCAGCAGTCGACAGGGGAATGAAAAACTGTTTTTT. Protein: CASSRQGNEKLFF.

In its sample, this clone was seen a few times. Distinct nucleotide sequences in the sample also encode this CDR3. The genes are TRBV7-9 and TRBJ1-2; a possible D gene is TRBD1 (6 bases). V lost 1 base and J lost 3, with 9 bases in between. Germline values: CDR1 SEHNR, CDR2 FQNEAQ (reference sequence). The CDR3 consists of 14 residues. CDR3 coding DNA: TGTGCCAGCAGCTTAGTAGGGGGAGACTATGGCTACACCTTC. Translation: CASSLVGGDYGYTF.